A single sample is the source of the 9 T cell receptor beta chains below, sequenced in a study of T-cell reconstitution after alpha-beta-depleted transplantation in children. Construction of the TCRbeta library involved unique molecular identifiers. One entry per CDR3 protein results from TCRdb running MiXCR on the PCR reads. The sample lists roughly 110,000 distinct CDR3 sequences, 10% to 13% occurring once. This material consisted of PBMCs, taken before TCRalphabeta/CD19-depleted stem cell transplant. These receptors were taken from a boy aged 2-9 years with acute lymphoblastic leukemia, due to receive a stem cell transplant.

The V call is TRBV29-1, the J call TRBJ2-7; D is unresolved. The CDR3 sequence is 13 residues long. V was cut by 4 bases and J by 0 bases, with 10 bases left in between. Germline CDR1 reads SQVTM; CDR2 reads ANQGSEA. The CDR3 here is CSVVQAHSYEQYF. Written as DNA, the CDR3 is TGCAGCGTTGTGCAGGCCCACTCCTACGAGCAGTACTTC.

The chain carries TRBV12-3 or TRBV12-4 and TRBJ2-6; 9 positions agree with TRBD1. The CDR3 totals 16 residues. With 6 bases clipped from V and 4 bases from J, the junction kept 7 bases outside the gene matches. In nucleotides, the CDR3 is TGTGCCAGCAGGAGAACAGGGGGCTCCGGGGCCAACGTCCTGACTTTC. It specifies CASRRTGGSGANVLTF.

This clonotype was detected many times. CDR3 sequence: CASSPGGSNTEAFF. The CDR3, as DNA: TGTGCCAGCAGCCCGGGGGGTAGTAACACTGAAGCTTTCTTT. The chain links TRBV12-3 or TRBV12-4 to TRBJ1-1, with a tentative D call TRBD1 (5 bases). CDR3 length: 14 amino acids. Between the trimmed V and J ends, which lost 6 bases and 2 bases, there was a span of 13 bases.

A few counts support this clonotype. The chain links TRBV20-1 to TRBJ2-7; 13 bases line up with TRBD2. The CDR3 runs 15 residues. Germline V gene sequence: CDR1 DFQATT, CDR2 SNEGSKA (reference sequence). CDR3 nucleotides: TGCAGCGTCCGTAAGCCACTAGCGGGAGGGGGAGAGCAGTACTTC. This gives the protein CSVRKPLAGGGEQYF.

This clonotype has ten or more counts. The chain uses TRBV10-2 and TRBJ2-4; D unclear. V lost 6 bases and J lost 3, with 15 bases in between. The germline gives CDR1 WSHSY, CDR2 SAAADI. The CDR3 contains 15 residues. For the CDR3, the DNA is TGCGCCAGCAGGGATCCCTCGAATAGCAAAAACATTCAGTACTTC. Encoded protein: CASRDPSNSKNIQYF.

The table lists this clonotype with a few counts. V usage is TRBV7-8 and J usage is TRBJ2-4, with TRBD2 identical over 11 bases. Germline V lookup: CDR1 SGHVS, CDR2 FQNEAQ. J was trimmed by 0 bases and V by 3 bases; bases with no gene match: 19. The CDR3 contains 22 residues. The CDR3 here is CASSFFSPLTIAGGLAKNIQYF. In DNA form, the CDR3 reads TGTGCCAGCAGCTTTTTTTCCCCCCTCACAATAGCGGGAGGGCTAGCCAAAAACATTCAGTACTTC.

The chain employs TRBV5-5 and TRBJ2-7; 9 positions match TRBD1. Germline-derived CDR1 and CDR2 are SGHKS and YYEKEE (reference sequence). The CDR3 is made up of 13 amino acids. Trimming took 5 bases from V and 5 from J; bases not matched to a gene: 5. The CDR3 nucleotides are TGTGCCAGCAGACAGGGGGCGCGGGACGAGCAGTACTTC. The encoded protein is CASRQGARDEQYF.

V usage is TRBV28 and J usage is TRBJ2-1, with a tentative D call TRBD2 (6 bases). This CDR3 is built from 16 residues. The V end was cut by 5 bases, the J end by 1 base, with 15 bases between. CDR1 MDHEN and CDR2 SYDVKM come from the germline V gene. CDR3 protein: CASSPHAGSSYNEQFF. DNA of the CDR3: TGTGCCAGCAGTCCGCACGCGGGGTCTTCCTACAATGAGCAGTTCTTC.

The gene calls are TRBV11-2 and TRBJ1-3; D is unclear. Germline CDR1 and CDR2: SGHAT and FQNNGV. V lost 5 bases and J 4 bases, leaving 6 bases between the germline ends. The CDR3 loop spans 12 amino acids. The CDR3 sequence is CASSPGGNTIYF. The CDR3 DNA is TGTGCCAGCAGCCCGGGCGGAAACACCATATATTTT.